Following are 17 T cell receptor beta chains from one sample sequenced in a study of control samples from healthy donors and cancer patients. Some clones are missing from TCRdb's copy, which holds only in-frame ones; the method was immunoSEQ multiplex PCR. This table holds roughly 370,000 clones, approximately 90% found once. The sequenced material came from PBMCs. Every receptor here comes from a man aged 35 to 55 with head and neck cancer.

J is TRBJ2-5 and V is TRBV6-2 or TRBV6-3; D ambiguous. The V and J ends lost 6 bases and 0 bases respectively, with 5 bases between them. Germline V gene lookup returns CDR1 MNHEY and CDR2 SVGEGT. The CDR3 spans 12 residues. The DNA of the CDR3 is TGTGCCAGCAGCTCGTACCAAGAGACCCAGTACTTC. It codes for CASSSYQETQYF.

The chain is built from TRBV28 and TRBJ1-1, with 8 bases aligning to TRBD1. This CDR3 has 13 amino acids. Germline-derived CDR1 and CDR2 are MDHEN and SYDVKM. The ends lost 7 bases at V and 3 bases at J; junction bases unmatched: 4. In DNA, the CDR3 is TGTGCCAGCAACGAACAGGGGGACACTGAAGCTTTCTTT. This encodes CASNEQGDTEAFF.

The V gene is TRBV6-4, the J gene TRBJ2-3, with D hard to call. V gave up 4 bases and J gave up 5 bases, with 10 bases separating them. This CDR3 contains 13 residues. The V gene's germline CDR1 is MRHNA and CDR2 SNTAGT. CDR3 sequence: CASSAAGGDTQYF. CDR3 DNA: TGTGCCAGCAGTGCGGCAGGCGGAGATACGCAGTATTTT.

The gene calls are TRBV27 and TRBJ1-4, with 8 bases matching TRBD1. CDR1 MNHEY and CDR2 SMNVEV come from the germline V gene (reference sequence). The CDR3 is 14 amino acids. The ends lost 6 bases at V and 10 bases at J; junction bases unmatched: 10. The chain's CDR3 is CASSRTGSGAKLFF. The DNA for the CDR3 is TGTGCCAGCAGCCGGACAGGGTCCGGTGCAAAACTGTTTTTT.

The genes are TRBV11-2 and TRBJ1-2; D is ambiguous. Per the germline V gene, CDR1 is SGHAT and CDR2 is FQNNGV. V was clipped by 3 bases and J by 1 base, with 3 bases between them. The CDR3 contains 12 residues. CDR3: CASSFVNYGYTF. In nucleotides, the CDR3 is TGTGCCAGCAGCTTTGTTAACTATGGCTACACCTTC.

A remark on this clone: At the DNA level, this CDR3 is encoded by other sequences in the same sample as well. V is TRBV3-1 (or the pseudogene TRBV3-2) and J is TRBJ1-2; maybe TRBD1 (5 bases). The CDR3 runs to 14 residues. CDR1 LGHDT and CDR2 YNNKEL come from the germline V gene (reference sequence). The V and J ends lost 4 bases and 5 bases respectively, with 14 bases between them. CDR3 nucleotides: TGTGCCAGCAGCCGCACAGGAGGGCCGTATGGCTACACCTTC. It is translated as CASSRTGGPYGYTF.

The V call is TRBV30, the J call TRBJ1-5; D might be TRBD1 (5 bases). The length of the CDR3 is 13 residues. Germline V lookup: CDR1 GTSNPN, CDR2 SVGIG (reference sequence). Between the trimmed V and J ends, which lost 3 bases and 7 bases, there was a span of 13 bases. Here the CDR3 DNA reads TGTGCCTGGAGCCGGGGGTATGGACAGCCCCAGCATTTT. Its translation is CAWSRGYGQPQHF. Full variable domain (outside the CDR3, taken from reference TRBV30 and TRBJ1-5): SQTIHQWPATLVQPVGSPLSLECTVEGTSNPNLYWYRQAAGRGLQLLFYSVGIGQISSEVPQNLSASRPQDRQFILSSKKLLLSDSGFYLCAWSRGYGQPQHFGDGTRLSIL.

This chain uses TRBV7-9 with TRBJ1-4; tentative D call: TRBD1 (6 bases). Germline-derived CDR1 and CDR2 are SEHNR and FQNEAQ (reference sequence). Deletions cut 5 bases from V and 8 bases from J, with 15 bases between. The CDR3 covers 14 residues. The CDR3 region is CASSPGTGKEKLFF. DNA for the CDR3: TGTGCCAGCAGCCCAGGCACAGGGAAAGAAAAACTGTTTTTT.

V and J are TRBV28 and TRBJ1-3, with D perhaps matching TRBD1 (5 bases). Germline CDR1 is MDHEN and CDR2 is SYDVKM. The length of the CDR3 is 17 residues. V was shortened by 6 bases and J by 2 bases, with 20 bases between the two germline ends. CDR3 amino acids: CASRRPGGARAGNTIYF. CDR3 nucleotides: TGTGCCAGCAGGCGTCCCGGAGGGGCGAGAGCTGGAAACACCATATATTTT.

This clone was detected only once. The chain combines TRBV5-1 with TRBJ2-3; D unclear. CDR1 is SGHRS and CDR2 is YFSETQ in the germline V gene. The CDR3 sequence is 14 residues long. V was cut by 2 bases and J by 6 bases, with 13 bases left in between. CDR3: CASSLGQQPDTQYF. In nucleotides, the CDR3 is TGCGCCAGCAGCTTAGGGCAGCAGCCTGATACGCAGTATTTT. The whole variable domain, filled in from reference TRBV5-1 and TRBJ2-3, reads KAGVTQTPRYLIKTRGQQVTLSCSPISGHRSVSWYQQTPGQGLQFLFEYFSETQRNKGNFPGRFSGRQFSNSRSEMNVSTLELGDSALYLCASSLGQQPDTQYFGPGTRLTVL.

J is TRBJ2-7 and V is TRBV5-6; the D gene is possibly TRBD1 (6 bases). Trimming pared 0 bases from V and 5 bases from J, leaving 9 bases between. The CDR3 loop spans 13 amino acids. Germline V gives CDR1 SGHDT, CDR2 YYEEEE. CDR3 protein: CASSLAGDNEQYF. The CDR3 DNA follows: TGTGCCAGCAGCTTGGCCGGGGACAACGAGCAGTACTTC. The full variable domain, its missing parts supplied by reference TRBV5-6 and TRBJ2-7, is DAGVTQSPTHLIKTRGQQVTLRCSPKSGHDTVSWYQQALGQGPQFIFQYYEEEERQRGNFPDRFSGHQFPNYSSELNVNALLLGDSALYLCASSLAGDNEQYFGPGTRLTVT.

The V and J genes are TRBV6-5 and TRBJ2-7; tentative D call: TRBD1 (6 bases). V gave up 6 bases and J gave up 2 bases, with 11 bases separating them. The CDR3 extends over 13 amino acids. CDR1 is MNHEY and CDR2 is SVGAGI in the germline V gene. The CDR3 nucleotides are TGTGCCAGCAGGAACAGGGAAACCTACGAGCAGTACTTC. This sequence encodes CASRNRETYEQYF.

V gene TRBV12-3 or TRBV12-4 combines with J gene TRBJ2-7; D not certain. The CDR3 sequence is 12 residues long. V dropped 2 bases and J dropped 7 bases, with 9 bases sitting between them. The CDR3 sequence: CASSLSPLEQYF. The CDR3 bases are TGTGCCAGCAGTTTATCCCCCTTGGAGCAGTACTTC.

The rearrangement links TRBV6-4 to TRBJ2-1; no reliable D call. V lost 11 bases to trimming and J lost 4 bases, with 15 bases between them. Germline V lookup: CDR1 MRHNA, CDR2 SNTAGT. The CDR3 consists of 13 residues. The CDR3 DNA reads TGTGCCGAGGACCTTTTTGCATACAATGAGCAGTTCTTC. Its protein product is CAEDLFAYNEQFF.

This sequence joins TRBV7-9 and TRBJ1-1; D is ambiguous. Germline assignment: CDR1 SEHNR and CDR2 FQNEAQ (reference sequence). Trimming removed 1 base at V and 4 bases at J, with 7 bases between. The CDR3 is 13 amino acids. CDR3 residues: CASSLEVLTEAFF. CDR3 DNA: TGTGCCAGCAGCTTAGAGGTTCTCACTGAAGCTTTCTTT.

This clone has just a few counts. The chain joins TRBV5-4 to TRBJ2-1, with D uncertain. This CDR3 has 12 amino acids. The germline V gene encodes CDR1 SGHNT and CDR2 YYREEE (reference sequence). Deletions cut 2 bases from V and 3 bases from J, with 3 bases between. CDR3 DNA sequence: TGTGCCAGCAGCTTCGACTACAATGAGCAGTTCTTC. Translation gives CASSFDYNEQFF.

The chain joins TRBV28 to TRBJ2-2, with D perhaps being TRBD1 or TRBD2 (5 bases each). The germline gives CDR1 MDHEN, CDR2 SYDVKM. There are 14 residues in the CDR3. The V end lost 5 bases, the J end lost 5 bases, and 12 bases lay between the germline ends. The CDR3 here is CASSPVGPTGELFF. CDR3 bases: TGTGCCAGCAGTCCAGTGGGACCTACCGGGGAGCTGTTTTTT.